This entry lists 6 T cell receptor delta chains sequenced from one sample in a study of gamma-delta chains in newborns, infants, children. TCRdb made new clone calls on the reads using CATT. Altogether under 5,500 delta-chain clones are present, less than 6% being singletons, with the ten largest covering 5.5% to 6.5%. The sequencing sample was made of blood. The source of these receptors is a child who was a newborn, infant or young child, either healthy, febrile or measles-vaccinated (not recorded which).

The chain uses TRDV2 and TRDJ3; tentative D call: TRDD3 (6 bases). CDR3 length: 19 residues. The germline V gene encodes CDR1 GEAIGNYY and CDR2 EKD. V was trimmed by 0 bases and J by 0 bases, leaving 14 bases between them. CDR3 DNA sequence: TGTGCCTGTGACACCTTTACGGGGGACCGCTCCTGGGACACCCGACAGATGTTTTTC. This translates into CACDTFTGDRSWDTRQMFF.

In regard to this clone: One end of the junction varies from germline; a read error may be responsible. The V and J genes are TRDV2 and TRDJ3, with 9 bases identical to TRDD3. This CDR3 contains 19 residues. Germline V gene sequence: CDR1 GEAIGNYY, CDR2 EKD. Here the CDR3 DNA reads TGTGCCCGTGACCCGGCTACTGGGGGACGCTCCTGGGACACCCGACAGATGTTTTTC. This gives the protein CARDPATGGRSWDTRQMFF.

This clone was observed a handful of times. A read error may be the cause here, since a much bigger clone is one base away. This rearrangement joins TRDV2 to TRDJ1, with TRDD3 matching over 9 bases. This CDR3 spans 17 amino acids. Per germline, CDR1 GEAIGNYY and CDR2 EKD. For the CDR3, the DNA is TGTGCCTGTGGCACCGTTACTGGGGGACAGTACACCGATAAACTCATCTTT. This translates into CACGTVTGGQYTDKLIF.

This clone has only a few counts. A read error likely explains why the TCRdb protein, taken from a much larger clone, differs from this DNA's translation at residue 4; the protein shown is translated from the DNA. The chain is built from TRDV2 and TRDJ1; 13 nucleotides agree with TRDD3. CDR3 length equals 18 residues. Germline lookup yields CDR1 GEAIGNYY and CDR2 EKD. The CDR3 here is CACGTVTPTGGYADKLIF. DNA for the CDR3: TGTGCCTGTGGCACCGTAACTCCTACTGGGGGATACGCCGATAAACTCATCTTT.

In its sample, this clone ranks as medium-sized. The chain links TRDV2 to TRDJ3; 12 bases are a match to TRDD3. Trimming took 1 base from V and 1 from J; bases not matched to a gene: 4. Per germline, CDR1 GEAIGNYY and CDR2 EKD. The CDR3 spans 19 residues. The CDR3 coding sequence is TGTGCCTGTGACACGCTGGGGGATACGCTTTCCTGGGACACCCGACAGATGTTTTTC. This translates into CACDTLGDTLSWDTRQMFF.

This clone was recorded a few times. The chain has TRDV2 and TRDJ2, with D possibly being TRDD3 (6 bases). TCRdb offers no J gene call, so here the DNA was matched to germline to obtain one. V was pared by 0 bases and J by 4 bases, with 26 bases between. The CDR3 runs 20 residues. Germline values: CDR1 GEAIGNYY, CDR2 EKD. CDR3 in amino acids: CACDTVFEGGLGRETAQLFF. In nucleotides, the CDR3 is TGTGCCTGTGACACCGTTTTTGAGGGCGGACTGGGACGGGAGACAGCACAACTCTTCTTT.